The present T cell receptor (beta chain) was sequenced within a study of blood T cell repertoires in COVID-19. Study as a whole: Donors in the United States, Italy and Spain gave samples during acute or convalescent COVID-19. Sources were T cells, B-cell-depleted T cells, or PBMCs; the material itself was cDNA or gDNA.

There are 14 residues in the CDR3. V dropped 7 bases and J dropped 6 bases, with 16 bases sitting between them. Germline CDR1 and CDR2: MNHEY and SVGAGI. Per the original methods: From reference gene primer amplification, estimates of nucleated cell counts were derived. The assay was immunoSEQ multiplex PCR, and TCRdb's table has in-frame clones only and misses some. For V, J and clone size, that table is used; D and trimming come from the DNA. The repertoire has about 97,000 clones, approximately 88% of them found once; the top ten carry 3.5% to 5%. The origin of this receptor is a human donor in a cohort sampled during active COVID-19. V usage is TRBV6-5 and J usage is TRBJ2-1, with D uncertain. The sequencing input was peripheral blood. The chain's CDR3 is CASILAIASNEQFF. CDR3 nucleotide sequence: TGTGCCAGCATTCTCGCCATAGCATCCAATGAGCAGTTCTTC.